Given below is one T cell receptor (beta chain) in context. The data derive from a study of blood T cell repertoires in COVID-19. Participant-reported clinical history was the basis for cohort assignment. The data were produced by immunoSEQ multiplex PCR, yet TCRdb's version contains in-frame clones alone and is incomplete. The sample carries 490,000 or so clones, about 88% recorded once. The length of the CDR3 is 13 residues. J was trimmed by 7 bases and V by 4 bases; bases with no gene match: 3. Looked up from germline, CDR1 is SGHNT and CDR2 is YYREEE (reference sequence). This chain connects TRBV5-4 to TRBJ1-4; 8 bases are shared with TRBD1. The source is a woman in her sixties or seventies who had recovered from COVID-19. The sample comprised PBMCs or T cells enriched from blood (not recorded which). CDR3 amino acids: CASSLTGVEKLFF. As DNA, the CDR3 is TGTGCCAGCAGCCTGACAGGGGTTGAAAAACTGTTTTTT.